Listed here is a single TCR beta chain. The antigen remains undetermined. Given a much more abundant clone one base away, this may be a read error. TCRdb ran MiXCR on the RT-PCR reads and lists one entry per CDR3 protein. The data contain roughly 180,000 distinct CDR3 sequences, around 8.8% of them singletons. There are 15 residues in the CDR3. J gave up 9 bases and V 0 bases, and 6 bases lay outside the gene matches. CDR1 is LNHNV, CDR2 YYDKDF, per germline (reference sequence). This sample is part of a study of response to subunit inactivated influenza vaccine. Study conclusions and caveats: Authors proposed each seasonal influenza vaccination draws in few new T cells.

Sample: non-naive T cells sorted from PBMCs, taken on the day of vaccination. This rearrangement joins TRBV15 to TRBJ2-1, with 9 bases that match TRBD2. This TCR derives from a man in his forties or fifties who received an inactivated influenza vaccine. CDR3 DNA: TGTGCCACCAGCAGAGACCTTGGACTAGCGAGTGAGCAGTTCTTC. Protein sequence: CATSRDLGLASEQFF.